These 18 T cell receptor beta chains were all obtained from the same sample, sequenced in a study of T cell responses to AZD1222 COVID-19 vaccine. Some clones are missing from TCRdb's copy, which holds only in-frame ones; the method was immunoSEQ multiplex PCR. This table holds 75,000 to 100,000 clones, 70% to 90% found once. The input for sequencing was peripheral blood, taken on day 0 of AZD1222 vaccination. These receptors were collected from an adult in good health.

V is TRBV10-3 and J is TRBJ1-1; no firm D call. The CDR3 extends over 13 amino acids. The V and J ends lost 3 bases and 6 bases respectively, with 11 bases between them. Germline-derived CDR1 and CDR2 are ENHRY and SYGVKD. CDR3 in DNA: TGTGCCATCAGTGACCCCCAGAATCCTGAAGCTTTCTTT. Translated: CAISDPQNPEAFF.

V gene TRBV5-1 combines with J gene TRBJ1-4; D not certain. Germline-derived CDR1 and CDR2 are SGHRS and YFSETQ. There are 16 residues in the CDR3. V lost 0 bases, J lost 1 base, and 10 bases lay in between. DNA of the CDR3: TGCGCCAGCAGCTTGGTCGGGATGGGAACTAATGAAAAACTGTTTTTT. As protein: CASSLVGMGTNEKLFF.

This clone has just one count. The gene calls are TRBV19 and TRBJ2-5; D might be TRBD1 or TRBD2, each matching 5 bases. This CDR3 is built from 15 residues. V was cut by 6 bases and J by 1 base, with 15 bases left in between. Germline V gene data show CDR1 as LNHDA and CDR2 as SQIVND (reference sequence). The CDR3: CASRRFPGPQETQYF. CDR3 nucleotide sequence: TGTGCCAGTAGGCGATTCCCGGGACCCCAAGAGACCCAGTACTTC. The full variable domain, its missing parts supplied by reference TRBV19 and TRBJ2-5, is DGGITQSPKYLFRKEGQNVTLSCEQNLNHDAMYWYRQDPGQGLRLIYYSQIVNDFQKGDIAEGYSVSREKKESFPLTVTSAQKNPTAFYLCASRRFPGPQETQYFGPGTRLLVL.

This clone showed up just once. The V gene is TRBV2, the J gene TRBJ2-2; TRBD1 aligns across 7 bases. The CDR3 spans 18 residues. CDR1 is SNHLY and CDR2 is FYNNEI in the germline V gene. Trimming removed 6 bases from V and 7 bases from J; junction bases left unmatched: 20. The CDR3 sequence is CASRGGPGRDSLSGELFF. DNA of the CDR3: TGTGCCAGCAGAGGGGGCCCAGGAAGGGACAGTTTGAGCGGGGAGCTGTTTTTT.

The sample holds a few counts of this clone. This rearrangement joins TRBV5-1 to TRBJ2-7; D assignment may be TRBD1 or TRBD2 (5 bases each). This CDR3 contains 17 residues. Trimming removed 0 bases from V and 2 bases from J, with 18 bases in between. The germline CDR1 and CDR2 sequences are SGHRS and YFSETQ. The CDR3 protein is CASSLGSAGSGTYEQYF. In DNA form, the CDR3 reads TGCGCCAGCAGCTTGGGTTCGGCAGGGAGTGGAACCTACGAGCAGTACTTC.

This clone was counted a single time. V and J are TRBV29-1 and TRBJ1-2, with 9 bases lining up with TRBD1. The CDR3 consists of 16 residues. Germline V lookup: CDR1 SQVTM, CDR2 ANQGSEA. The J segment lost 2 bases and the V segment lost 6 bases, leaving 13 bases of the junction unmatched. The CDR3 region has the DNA TGCAGCGTCTCGGGACAGGGTAGGCTGTCCAACTATGGCTACACCTTC. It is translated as CSVSGQGRLSNYGYTF.

The CDR3 DNA follows: TGTGCCAGCAGCTCACAAGGGGAAAGGGTCCACGAGCAGTACTTC. Residues: CASSSQGERVHEQYF. The V call is TRBV16, the J call TRBJ2-7; maybe TRBD1 (5 bases). This CDR3 region has 15 residues. Looked up from germline, CDR1 is KGHSY and CDR2 is FQNENV. Trimming pared 5 bases from V and 5 bases from J, leaving 19 bases between.

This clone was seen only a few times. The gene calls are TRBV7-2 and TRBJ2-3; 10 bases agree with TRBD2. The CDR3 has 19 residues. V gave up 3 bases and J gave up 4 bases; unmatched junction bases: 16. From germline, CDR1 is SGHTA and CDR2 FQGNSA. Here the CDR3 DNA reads TGTGCCAGCAGCTTGTTCACTAGCGGGACAAGGCAAAAGGCAGATACGCAGTATTTT. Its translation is CASSLFTSGTRQKADTQYF.

This chain's CDR3 is CASSPPRDRDEQFF. The CDR3 DNA reads as TGTGCCAGCTCACCACCGAGGGACAGGGATGAGCAGTTCTTC. The rearrangement links TRBV18 to TRBJ2-1; 9 nucleotides line up with TRBD1. In germline, CDR1 is KGHSH, CDR2 LQKENI. V shed 0 bases, J shed 8 bases, and the junction held 2 bases outside the gene matches. The CDR3 has 14 amino acids.

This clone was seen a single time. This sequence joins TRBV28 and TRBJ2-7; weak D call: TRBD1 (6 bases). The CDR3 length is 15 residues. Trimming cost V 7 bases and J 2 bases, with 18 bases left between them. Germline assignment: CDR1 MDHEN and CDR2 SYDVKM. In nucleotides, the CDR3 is TGTGCCAGCAAGGAACTCCAGGGGATGGCCTACGAGCAGTACTTC. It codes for CASKELQGMAYEQYF.

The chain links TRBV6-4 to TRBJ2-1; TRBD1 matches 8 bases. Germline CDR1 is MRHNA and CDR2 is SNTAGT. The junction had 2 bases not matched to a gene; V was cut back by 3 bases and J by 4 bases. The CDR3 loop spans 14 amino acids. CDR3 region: CASSERTGYNEQFF. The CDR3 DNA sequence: TGTGCCAGCAGTGAAAGGACAGGGTACAATGAGCAGTTCTTC.

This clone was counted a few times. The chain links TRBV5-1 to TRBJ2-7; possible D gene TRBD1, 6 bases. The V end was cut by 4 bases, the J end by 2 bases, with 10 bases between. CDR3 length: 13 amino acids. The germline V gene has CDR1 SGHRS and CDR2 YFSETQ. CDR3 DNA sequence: TGCGCCAGCAGCCTCAACAGGGCCTACGAGCAGTACTTC. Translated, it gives CASSLNRAYEQYF.

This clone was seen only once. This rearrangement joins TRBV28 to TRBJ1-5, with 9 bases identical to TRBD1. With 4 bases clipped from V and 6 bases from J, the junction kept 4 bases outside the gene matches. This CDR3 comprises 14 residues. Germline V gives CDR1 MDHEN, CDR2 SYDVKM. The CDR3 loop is CASSSGQGSQPQHF. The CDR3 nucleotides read TGTGCCAGCAGTTCGGGACAGGGAAGTCAGCCCCAGCATTTT.

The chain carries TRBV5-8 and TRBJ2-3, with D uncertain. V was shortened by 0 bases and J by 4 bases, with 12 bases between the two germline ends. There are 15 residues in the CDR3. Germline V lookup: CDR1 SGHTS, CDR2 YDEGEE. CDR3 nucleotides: TGTGCCAGCAGCTTGGGTGGCCGGCGCGCAGATACGCAGTATTTT. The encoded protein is CASSLGGRRADTQYF.

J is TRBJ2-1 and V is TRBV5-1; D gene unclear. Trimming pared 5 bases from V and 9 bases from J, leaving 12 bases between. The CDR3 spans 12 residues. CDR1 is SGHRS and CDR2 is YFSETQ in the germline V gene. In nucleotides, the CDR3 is TGCGCCAGCAGGCGAGAAGGTCGTGAGCAGTTCTTC. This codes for CASRREGREQFF.

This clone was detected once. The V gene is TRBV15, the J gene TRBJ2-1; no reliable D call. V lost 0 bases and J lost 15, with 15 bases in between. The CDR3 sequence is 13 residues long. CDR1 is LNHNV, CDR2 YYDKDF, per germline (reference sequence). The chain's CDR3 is CATSRERTRARFF. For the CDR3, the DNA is TGTGCCACCAGCAGAGAACGGACCCGGGCACGGTTCTTC.

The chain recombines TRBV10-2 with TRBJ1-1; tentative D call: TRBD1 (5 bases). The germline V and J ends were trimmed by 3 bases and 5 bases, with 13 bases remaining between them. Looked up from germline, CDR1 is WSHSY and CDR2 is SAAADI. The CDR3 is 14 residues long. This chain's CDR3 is CASSDPGPGTEAFF. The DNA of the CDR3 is TGCGCCAGCAGTGATCCGGGGCCGGGGACTGAAGCTTTCTTT.

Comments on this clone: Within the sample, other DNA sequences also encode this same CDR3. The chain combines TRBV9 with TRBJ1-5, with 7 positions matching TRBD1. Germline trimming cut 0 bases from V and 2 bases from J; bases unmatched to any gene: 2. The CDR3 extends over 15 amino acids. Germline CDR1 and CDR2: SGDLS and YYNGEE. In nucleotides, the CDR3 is TGTGCCAGCAGCGTAGGACAGGGCGGCAATCAGCCCCAGCATTTT. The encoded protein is CASSVGQGGNQPQHF.